These 11 T cell receptor beta chains were sequenced from one sample in a study of T cells in Graves' hyperthyroidism and ophthalmopathy. Template material for amplifying TCR beta CDR3 regions consisted of RNA transcripts. The HTBI primer set was used in a first-round RT-PCR of the TCR CDR3. One entry per CDR3 protein, called by TCRdb with MiXCR from the multiplex PCR reads. The top ten hold about 7.7% of the sample, which has a few hundred thousand distinct CDR3 sequences, around a sixth seen once. The sequenced sample was blood. The receptors were gathered from a woman between 18 and 29 years old with Graves' hyperthyroidism.

This clonotype was observed many times. The gene calls are TRBV7-9 and TRBJ2-5, with D possibly being TRBD1 (6 bases). The germline V and J ends were trimmed by 0 bases and 2 bases, with 13 bases remaining between them. CDR3 length equals 16 residues. Germline V gene lookup returns CDR1 SEHNR and CDR2 FQNEAQ (reference sequence). The CDR3 sequence: CASSLARGYGQETQYF. The CDR3 DNA reads as TGTGCCAGCAGCTTAGCGAGGGGGTACGGACAAGAGACCCAGTACTTC.

This clonotype was seen many times. The chain uses TRBV28 and TRBJ1-5, with no clear D. The CDR3 extends over 12 amino acids. The ends were cut back, 5 bases at V and 5 bases at J, with 7 bases in the middle. Per the germline V gene, CDR1 is MDHEN and CDR2 is SYDVKM. The CDR3 reads CASSILHQPQHF. Here the CDR3 DNA reads TGTGCCAGCAGTATCCTCCATCAGCCCCAGCATTTT.

Many counts were recorded for this clonotype. This chain joins TRBV20-1 and TRBJ2-5, with D unresolved. The CDR3 runs 13 residues. V was trimmed by 1 base and J by 1 base, leaving 7 bases between them. Germline V gene sequence: CDR1 DFQATT, CDR2 SNEGSKA (reference sequence). The CDR3 region is CSARVHLQETQYF. In nucleotides, the CDR3 is TGCAGTGCTAGAGTACACCTCCAAGAGACCCAGTACTTC.

There are many counts of this clonotype. The chain recombines TRBV20-1 with TRBJ1-1; D not certain. V shed 3 bases and J shed 5 bases, with 16 bases lying between them. Per germline, CDR1 DFQATT and CDR2 SNEGSKA (reference sequence). CDR3 size: 14 residues. CDR3 amino acids: CSARPRGAGTEAFF. CDR3 coding DNA: TGCAGTGCTAGGCCCCGGGGTGCTGGGACTGAAGCTTTCTTT.

This clonotype was seen many times. CDR3 loop: CASSEQVTNTYEQYF. In DNA, the CDR3 is TGTGCCAGCAGTGAACAGGTGACAAACACCTACGAGCAGTACTTC. V gene TRBV6-1 combines with J gene TRBJ2-7; D not certain. From germline, CDR1 is MNHNS and CDR2 SASEGT. The CDR3 is 15 residues long. Trimming cost V 2 bases and J 2 bases, with 13 bases left between them.

This clonotype has a count of ten or more. The chain couples TRBV7-2 to TRBJ2-7; D possibly corresponds to TRBD1 (6 bases). The CDR3 covers 14 residues. Trimming took 3 bases from V and 2 from J, leaving 11 bases between them. The germline gives CDR1 SGHTA, CDR2 FQGNSA. The CDR3 region is CASSFGDTAYEQYF. CDR3 in DNA: TGTGCCAGCAGCTTTGGGGACACCGCCTACGAGCAGTACTTC.

This clonotype occurred many times. The chain combines TRBV20-1 with TRBJ1-1, with no clear D. Germline assignment: CDR1 DFQATT and CDR2 SNEGSKA (reference sequence). V lost 6 bases to trimming and J lost 0 bases, with 14 bases between them. The CDR3 spans 14 residues. The chain's CDR3 is CSAVPQEMNTEAFF. The CDR3 nucleotides are TGCAGTGCCGTGCCCCAGGAGATGAACACTGAAGCTTTCTTT.

This clonotype has a count of ten or more. The chain carries TRBV7-9 and TRBJ2-1; 8 nucleotides line up with TRBD2. Germline values: CDR1 SEHNR, CDR2 FQNEAQ (reference sequence). V gave up 0 bases and J gave up 6 bases; unmatched junction bases: 10. The CDR3 loop spans 17 amino acids. The CDR3, as DNA: TGTGCCAGCAGCTTAGCGCCCTCCGGGACTAGGATCAATGAGCAGTTCTTC. Translating gives CASSLAPSGTRINEQFF.

At least ten counts were recorded for this clonotype. V gene TRBV6-5 combines with J gene TRBJ1-2; D remains ambiguous. The V end lost 4 bases, the J end lost 3 bases, and 9 bases lay between the germline ends. The CDR3 totals 13 residues. Germline CDR1 is MNHEY and CDR2 is SVGAGI. The CDR3 here is CASSSSTDYGYTF. The CDR3 nucleotides are TGTGCCAGCAGTTCCTCGACGGACTATGGCTACACCTTC.

This sequence joins TRBV15 and TRBJ1-4, with D possibly being TRBD1 (5 bases). There are 15 residues in the CDR3. Germline V gene lookup returns CDR1 LNHNV and CDR2 YYDKDF (reference sequence). The V end lost 0 bases, the J end lost 8 bases, and 13 bases lay between the germline ends. The CDR3 is CATSRDLLGGEKLFF. The CDR3 DNA reads TGTGCCACCAGCAGAGATCTTCTGGGGGGGGAAAAACTGTTTTTT.

This clonotype showed up many times. The chain employs TRBV7-2 and TRBJ2-1, with a tentative D call TRBD2 (7 bases). The germline V gene has CDR1 SGHTA and CDR2 FQGNSA. This CDR3 region has 15 residues. The V end was cut by 5 bases, the J end by 6 bases, with 17 bases between. CDR3 protein: CASSPRTAGLNEQFF. In DNA form, the CDR3 reads TGTGCCAGCAGCCCGCGGACAGCGGGGCTCAATGAGCAGTTCTTC. Full variable domain (rest looked up from reference TRBV7-2 and TRBJ2-1): GAGVSQSPSNKVTEKGKDVELRCDPISGHTALYWYRQSLGQGLEFLIYFQGNSAPDKSGLPSDRFSAERTGGSVSTLTIQRTQQEDSAVYLCASSPRTAGLNEQFFGPGTRLTVL.